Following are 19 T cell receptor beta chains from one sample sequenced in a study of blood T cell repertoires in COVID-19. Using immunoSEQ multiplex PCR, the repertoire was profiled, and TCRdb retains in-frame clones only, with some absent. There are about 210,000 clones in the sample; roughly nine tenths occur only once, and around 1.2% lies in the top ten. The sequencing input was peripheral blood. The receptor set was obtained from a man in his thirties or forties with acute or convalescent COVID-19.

The CDR3 spells CASSQVAESGANVLTF. In DNA form, the CDR3 reads TGTGCCAGCAGCCAAGTTGCAGAATCTGGGGCCAACGTCCTGACTTTC. The chain couples TRBV4-2 to TRBJ2-6, with D hard to call. The CDR3 contains 16 residues. Looked up from germline, CDR1 is LGHNA and CDR2 is YNFKEQ. The V end was cut by 1 base, the J end by 1 base, with 8 bases between.

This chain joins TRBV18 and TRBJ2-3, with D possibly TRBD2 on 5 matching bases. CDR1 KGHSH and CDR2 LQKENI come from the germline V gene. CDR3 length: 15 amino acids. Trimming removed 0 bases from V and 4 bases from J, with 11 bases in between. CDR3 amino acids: CASSPPPGIPDTQYF. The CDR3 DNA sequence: TGTGCCAGCTCACCACCACCGGGAATCCCAGATACGCAGTATTTT. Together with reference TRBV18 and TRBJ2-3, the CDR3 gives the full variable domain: NAGVMQNPRHLVRRRGQEARLRCSPMKGHSHVYWYRQLPEEGLKFMVYLQKENIIDESGMPKERFSAEFPKEGPSILRIQQVVRGDSAAYFCASSPPPGIPDTQYFGPGTRLTVL.

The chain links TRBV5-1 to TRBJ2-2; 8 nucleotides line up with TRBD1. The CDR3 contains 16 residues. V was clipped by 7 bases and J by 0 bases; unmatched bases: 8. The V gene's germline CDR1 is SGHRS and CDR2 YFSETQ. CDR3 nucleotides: TGCGCCAGCGCGGCTACGGGACAGGCGAACACCGGGGAGCTGTTTTTT. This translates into CASAATGQANTGELFF.

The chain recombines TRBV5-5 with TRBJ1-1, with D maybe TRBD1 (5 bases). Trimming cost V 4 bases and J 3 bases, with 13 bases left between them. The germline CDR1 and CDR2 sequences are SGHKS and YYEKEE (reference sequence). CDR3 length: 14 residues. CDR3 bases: TGTGCCAGCAGCCGGGGGGTGGATGACACTGAAGCTTTCTTT. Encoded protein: CASSRGVDDTEAFF.

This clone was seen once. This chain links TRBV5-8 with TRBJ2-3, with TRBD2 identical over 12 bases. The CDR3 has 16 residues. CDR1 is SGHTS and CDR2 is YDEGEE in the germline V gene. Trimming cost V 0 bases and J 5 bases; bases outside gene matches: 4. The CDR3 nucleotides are TGTGCCAGCAGCTTGGGACTAGCGGGGGCCGGAGATACGCAGTATTTT. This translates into CASSLGLAGAGDTQYF.

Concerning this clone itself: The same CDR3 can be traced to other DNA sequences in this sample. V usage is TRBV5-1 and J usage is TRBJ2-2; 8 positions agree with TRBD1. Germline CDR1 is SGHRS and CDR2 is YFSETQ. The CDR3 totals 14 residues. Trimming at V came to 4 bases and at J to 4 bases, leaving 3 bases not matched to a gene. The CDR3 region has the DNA TGCGCCAGCAGCGGACAGGGTGCCACCGGGGAGCTGTTTTTT. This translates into CASSGQGATGELFF.

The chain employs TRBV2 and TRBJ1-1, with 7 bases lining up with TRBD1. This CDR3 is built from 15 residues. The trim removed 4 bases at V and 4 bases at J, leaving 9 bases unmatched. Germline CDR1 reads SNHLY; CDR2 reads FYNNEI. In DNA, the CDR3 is TGTGCCAGCAGTGCGGGACAGAGGAGAAGCACTGAAGCTTTCTTT. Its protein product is CASSAGQRRSTEAFF. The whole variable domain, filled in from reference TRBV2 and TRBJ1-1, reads EPEVTQTPSHQVTQMGQEVILRCVPISNHLYFYWYRQILGQKVEFLVSFYNNEISEKSEIFDDQFSVERPDGSNFTLKIRSTKLEDSAMYFCASSAGQRRSTEAFFGQGTRLTVV.

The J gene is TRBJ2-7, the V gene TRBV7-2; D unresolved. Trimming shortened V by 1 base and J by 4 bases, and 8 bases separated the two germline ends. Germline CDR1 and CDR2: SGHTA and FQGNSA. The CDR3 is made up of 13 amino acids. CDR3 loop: CASSLGQEYEQYF. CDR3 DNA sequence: TGTGCCAGCAGCTTAGGGCAAGAATACGAGCAGTACTTC.

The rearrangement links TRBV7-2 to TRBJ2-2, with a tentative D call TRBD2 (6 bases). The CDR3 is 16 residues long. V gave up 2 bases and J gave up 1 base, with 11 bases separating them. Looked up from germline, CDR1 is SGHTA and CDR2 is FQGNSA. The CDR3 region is CASSLQGGRNTGELFF. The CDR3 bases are TGTGCCAGCAGCTTACAGGGAGGTCGGAACACCGGGGAGCTGTTTTTT.

CDR3 sequence: CSVEQDYGYTF. CDR3 bases: TGCAGCGTTGAACAGGACTATGGCTACACCTTC. This rearrangement joins TRBV29-1 to TRBJ1-2; D call uncertain. Germline V CDR1 and CDR2: SQVTM, ANQGSEA. The CDR3 has 11 residues. The ends were cut back, 2 bases at V and 3 bases at J, with 4 bases in the middle.

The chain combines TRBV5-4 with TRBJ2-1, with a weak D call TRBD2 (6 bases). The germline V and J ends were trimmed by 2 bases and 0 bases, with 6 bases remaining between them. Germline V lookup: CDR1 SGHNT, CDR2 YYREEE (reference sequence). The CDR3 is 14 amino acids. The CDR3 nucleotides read TGTGCCAGCAGCTTCGGGGGCTCCTACAATGAGCAGTTCTTC. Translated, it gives CASSFGGSYNEQFF.

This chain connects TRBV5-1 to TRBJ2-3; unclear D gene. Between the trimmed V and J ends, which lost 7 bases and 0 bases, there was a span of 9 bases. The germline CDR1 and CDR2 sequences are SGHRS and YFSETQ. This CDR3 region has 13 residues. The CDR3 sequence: CASAAESTDTQYF. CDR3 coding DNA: TGCGCCAGCGCGGCCGAAAGCACAGATACGCAGTATTTT.

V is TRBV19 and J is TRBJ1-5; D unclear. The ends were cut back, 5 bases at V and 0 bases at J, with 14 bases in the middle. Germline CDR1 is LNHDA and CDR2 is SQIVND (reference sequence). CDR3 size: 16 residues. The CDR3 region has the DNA TGTGCCAGTAGTTCTACAGACGGTTATAGCAATCAGCCCCAGCATTTT. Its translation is CASSSTDGYSNQPQHF. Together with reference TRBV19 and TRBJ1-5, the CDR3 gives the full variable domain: DGGITQSPKYLFRKEGQNVTLSCEQNLNHDAMYWYRQDPGQGLRLIYYSQIVNDFQKGDIAEGYSVSREKKESFPLTVTSAQKNPTAFYLCASSSTDGYSNQPQHFGDGTRLSIL.

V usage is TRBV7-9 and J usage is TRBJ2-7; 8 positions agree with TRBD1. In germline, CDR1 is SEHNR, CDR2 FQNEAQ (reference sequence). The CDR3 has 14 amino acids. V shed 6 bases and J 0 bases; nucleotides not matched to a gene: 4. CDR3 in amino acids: CASRATGGSYEQYF. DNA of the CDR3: TGTGCCAGCAGGGCTACAGGGGGCTCCTACGAGCAGTACTTC.

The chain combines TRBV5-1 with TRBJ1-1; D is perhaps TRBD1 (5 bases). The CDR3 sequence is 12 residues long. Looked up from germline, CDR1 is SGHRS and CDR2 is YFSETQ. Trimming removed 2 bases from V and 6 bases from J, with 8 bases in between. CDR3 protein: CASSFTGPEAFF. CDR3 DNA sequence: TGCGCCAGCAGCTTTACAGGCCCTGAAGCTTTCTTT.

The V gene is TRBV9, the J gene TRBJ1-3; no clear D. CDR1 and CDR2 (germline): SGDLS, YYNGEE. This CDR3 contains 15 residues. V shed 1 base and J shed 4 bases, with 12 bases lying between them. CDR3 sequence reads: CASSVYFRQGNTIYF. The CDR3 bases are TGTGCCAGCAGCGTATACTTCAGGCAGGGAAACACCATATATTTT. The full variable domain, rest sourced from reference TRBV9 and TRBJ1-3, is DSGVTQTPKHLITATGQRVTLRCSPRSGDLSVYWYQQSLDQGLQFLIQYYNGEERAKGNILERFSAQQFPDLHSELNLSSLELGDSALYFCASSVYFRQGNTIYFGEGSWLTVV.

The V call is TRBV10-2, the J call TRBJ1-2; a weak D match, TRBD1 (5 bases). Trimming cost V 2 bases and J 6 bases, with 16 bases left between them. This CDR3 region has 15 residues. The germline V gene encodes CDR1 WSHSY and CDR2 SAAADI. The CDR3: CASSEPGMTANGYTF. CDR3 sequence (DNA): TGCGCCAGCAGTGAGCCTGGGATGACAGCGAATGGCTACACCTTC.

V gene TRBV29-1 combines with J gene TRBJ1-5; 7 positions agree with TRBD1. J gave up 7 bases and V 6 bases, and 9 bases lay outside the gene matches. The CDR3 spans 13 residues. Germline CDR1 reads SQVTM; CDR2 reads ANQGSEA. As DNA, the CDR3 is TGCAGCGTCGGGACTCAGGGGGGACAGCCCCAGCATTTT. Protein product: CSVGTQGGQPQHF.

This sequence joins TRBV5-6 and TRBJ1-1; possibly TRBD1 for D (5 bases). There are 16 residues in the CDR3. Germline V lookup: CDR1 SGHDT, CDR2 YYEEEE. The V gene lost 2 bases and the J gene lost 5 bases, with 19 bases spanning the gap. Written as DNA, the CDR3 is TGTGCCAGCAGCTTTGGTCTCGGGCAGGGTCGGACTGAAGCTTTCTTT. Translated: CASSFGLGQGRTEAFF.